The 3 T cell receptor beta chains reported below all come from one sample, sequenced in a study of post-analysis software for immune sequencing data. Study findings and constraints: TRBV5-6, TRBV5-1 and TRBV20-1 belonged to a set of roughly five TRBV segments that were more frequent in patients than controls.

Their specific antigens are unknown. Sequencing libraries made from TCR beta cDNA carried unique molecular identifiers. TCRdb reprocessed the PCR reads with MiXCR, giving one entry per CDR3 protein. The table lists 180,000 or so distinct CDR3 sequences, over 25% of them singletons, with nearly 3.5% in the top ten. The sequenced sample consisted of blood. The receptor source for this set is a girl under 18 with multiple sclerosis.

The genes are TRBV7-9 and TRBJ1-2, with D possibly TRBD1 on 5 matching bases. The CDR3 covers 14 residues. CDR1 and CDR2 from the germline V gene are SEHNR and FQNEAQ (reference sequence). The V end lost 1 base, the J end lost 5 bases, and 11 bases lay between the germline ends. As DNA, the CDR3 is TGTGCCAGCAGCTTAGGGGGCAGCTCTTATGGCTACACCTTC. Its translation is CASSLGGSSYGYTF.

This clonotype was recorded many times. The chain has TRBV6-1 and TRBJ2-7, with D maybe TRBD2 (5 bases). Germline V gene data show CDR1 as MNHNS and CDR2 as SASEGT. V was clipped by 4 bases and J by 2 bases, with 12 bases between them. This CDR3 region has 14 residues. CDR3 sequence: CASSGSAAAYEQYF. The CDR3 DNA reads as TGTGCCAGCAGTGGTTCCGCAGCGGCCTACGAGCAGTACTTC.

Only a few counts were recorded for this clonotype. The J gene is TRBJ2-1, the V gene TRBV18; a possible D gene is TRBD2 (5 bases). CDR3 length: 18 amino acids. Germline assignment: CDR1 KGHSH and CDR2 LQKENI. Deletions cut 2 bases from V and 9 bases from J, with 26 bases between. In DNA, the CDR3 is TGTGCCAGCTCACCAGGAGGTTCGGACTCTCCGTCACATGGTGAGCAGTTCTTC. Protein: CASSPGGSDSPSHGEQFF.